This TCR beta chain was documented in a study of STAT5B mutations in CD4+ large granular lymphocyte leukemia. The study, taken as a whole, reports: Without putative leukemic clones, patient CD4-sorted repertoires remained more clonal than healthy CD4+ repertoires.

This was a survey-level run. The method was immunoSEQ multiplex PCR; TCRdb's version includes in-frame clones alone and lacks a portion of them. The repertoire holds approximately 32,000 clones, roughly 72% seen once, with about 2.1% in the top ten. A few counts support this clone. Its antigen is as yet unknown. The receptor was isolated from a human donor in good health. Sequenced: CD4+ T cells from blood buffy coats.

The CDR3 loop reads CASRPGAGGHEQYF. DNA for the CDR3: TGTGCCAGCCGCCCCGGAGCGGGGGGACACGAGCAGTACTTC. The chain uses TRBV19 and TRBJ2-7; 9 positions agree with TRBD2. The CDR3 extends over 14 amino acids. Trimming cost V 9 bases and J 5 bases; bases outside gene matches: 11. CDR1 is LNHDA, CDR2 SQIVND, per germline (reference sequence).